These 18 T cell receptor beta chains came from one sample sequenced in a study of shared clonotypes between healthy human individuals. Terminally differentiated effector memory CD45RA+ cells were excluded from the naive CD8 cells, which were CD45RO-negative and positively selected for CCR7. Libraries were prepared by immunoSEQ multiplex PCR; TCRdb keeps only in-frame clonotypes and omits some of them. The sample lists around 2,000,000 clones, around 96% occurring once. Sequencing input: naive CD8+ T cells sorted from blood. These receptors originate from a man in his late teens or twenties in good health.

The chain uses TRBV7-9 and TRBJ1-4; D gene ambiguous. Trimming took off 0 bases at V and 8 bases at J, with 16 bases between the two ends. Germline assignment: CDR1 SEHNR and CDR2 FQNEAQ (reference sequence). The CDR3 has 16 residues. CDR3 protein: CASSLALRGSGEKLFF. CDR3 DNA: TGTGCCAGCAGCTTAGCGCTCCGGGGATCTGGAGAAAAACTGTTTTTT.

DNA for the CDR3: TGCGCCAGCAGCATGGGTCGTAGCTCCTACGAGCAGTACTTC. Protein sequence: CASSMGRSSYEQYF. This rearrangement joins TRBV5-1 to TRBJ2-7; unclear D gene. CDR3 length: 14 amino acids. Germline V lookup: CDR1 SGHRS, CDR2 YFSETQ. Between the trimmed V and J ends, which lost 4 bases and 0 bases, there was a span of 11 bases.

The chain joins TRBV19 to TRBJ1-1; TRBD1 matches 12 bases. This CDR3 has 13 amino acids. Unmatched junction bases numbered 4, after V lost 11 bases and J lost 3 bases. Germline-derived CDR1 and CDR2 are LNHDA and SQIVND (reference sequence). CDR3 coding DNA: TGTGCCGTGGGACAGGGGGCCTACACTGAAGCTTTCTTT. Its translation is CAVGQGAYTEAFF.

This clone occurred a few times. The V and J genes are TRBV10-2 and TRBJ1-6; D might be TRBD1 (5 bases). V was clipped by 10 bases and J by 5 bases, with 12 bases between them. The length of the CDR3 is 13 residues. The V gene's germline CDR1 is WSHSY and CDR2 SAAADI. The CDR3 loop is CATGTGNNSPLHF. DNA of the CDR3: TGCGCCACGGGGACGGGTAATAATTCACCCCTCCACTTT.

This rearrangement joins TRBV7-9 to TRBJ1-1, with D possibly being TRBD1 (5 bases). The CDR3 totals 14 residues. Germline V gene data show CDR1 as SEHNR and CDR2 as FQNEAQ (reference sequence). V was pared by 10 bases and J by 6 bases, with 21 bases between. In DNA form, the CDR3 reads TGTGCCACCAACGCGGGGGGGAGCGGAGCTGAAGCTTTCTTT. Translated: CATNAGGSGAEAFF.

The CDR3 DNA follows: TGCGCCAGCAGCTTGGGACCGGGACCCCTTTACGAGCAGTACTTC. This codes for CASSLGPGPLYEQYF. The chain employs TRBV5-1 and TRBJ2-7; the D call may be TRBD1 or TRBD2 (5 bases each). V lost 0 bases and J lost 4, with 14 bases in between. The CDR3 extends over 15 amino acids. The germline gives CDR1 SGHRS, CDR2 YFSETQ.

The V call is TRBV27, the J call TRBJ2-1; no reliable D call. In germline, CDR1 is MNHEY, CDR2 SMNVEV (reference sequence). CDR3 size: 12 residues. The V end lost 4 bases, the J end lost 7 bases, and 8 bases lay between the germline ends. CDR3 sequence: CASSSRRNEQFF. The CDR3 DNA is TGTGCCAGCAGTTCCCGTAGGAATGAGCAGTTCTTC.

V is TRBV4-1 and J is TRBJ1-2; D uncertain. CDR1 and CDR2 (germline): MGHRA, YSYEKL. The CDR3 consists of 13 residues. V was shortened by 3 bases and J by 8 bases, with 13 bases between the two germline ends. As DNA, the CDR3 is TGCGCCAGCAGCCACCTGGGTGCAGAGGGCTACACCTTC. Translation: CASSHLGAEGYTF.

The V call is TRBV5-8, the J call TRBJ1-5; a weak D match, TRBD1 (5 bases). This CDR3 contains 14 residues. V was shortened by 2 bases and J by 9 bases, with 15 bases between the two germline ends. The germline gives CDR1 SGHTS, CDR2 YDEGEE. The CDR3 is CASSFRGAEGPQHF. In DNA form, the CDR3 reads TGTGCCAGCAGCTTCCGGGGCGCAGAGGGGCCCCAGCATTTT.

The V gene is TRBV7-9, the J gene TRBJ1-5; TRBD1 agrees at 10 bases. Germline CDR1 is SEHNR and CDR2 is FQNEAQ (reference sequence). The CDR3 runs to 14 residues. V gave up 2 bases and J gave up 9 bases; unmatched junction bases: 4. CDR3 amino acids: CASSLPGQGRPQHF. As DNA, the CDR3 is TGTGCCAGCAGCTTACCGGGACAGGGGAGGCCCCAGCATTTT.

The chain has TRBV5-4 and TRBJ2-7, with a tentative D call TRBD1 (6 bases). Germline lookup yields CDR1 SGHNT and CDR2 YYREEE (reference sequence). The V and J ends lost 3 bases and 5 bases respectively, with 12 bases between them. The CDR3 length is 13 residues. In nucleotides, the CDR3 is TGTGCCAGCAGCTGGGGACCAGGGGACGAGCAGTACTTC. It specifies CASSWGPGDEQYF.

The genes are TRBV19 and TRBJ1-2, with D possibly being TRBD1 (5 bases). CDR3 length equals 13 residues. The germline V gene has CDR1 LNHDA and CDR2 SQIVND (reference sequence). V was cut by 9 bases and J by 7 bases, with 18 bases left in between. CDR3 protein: CASAGTAVGGYTF. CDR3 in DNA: TGTGCCAGCGCCGGGACCGCAGTTGGTGGCTACACCTTC.

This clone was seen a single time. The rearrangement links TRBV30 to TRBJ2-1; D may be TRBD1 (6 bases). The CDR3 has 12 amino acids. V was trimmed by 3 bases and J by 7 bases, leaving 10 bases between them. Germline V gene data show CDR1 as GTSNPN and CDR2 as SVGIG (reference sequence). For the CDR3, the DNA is TGTGCCTGGAGCTTCGGGACAAATGAGCAGTTCTTC. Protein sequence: CAWSFGTNEQFF.

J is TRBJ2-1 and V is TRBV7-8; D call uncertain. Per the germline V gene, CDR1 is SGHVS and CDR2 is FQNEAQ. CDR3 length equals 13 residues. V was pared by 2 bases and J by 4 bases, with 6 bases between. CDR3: CASSLRLYNEQFF. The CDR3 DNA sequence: TGTGCCAGCAGCTTACGACTGTACAATGAGCAGTTCTTC.

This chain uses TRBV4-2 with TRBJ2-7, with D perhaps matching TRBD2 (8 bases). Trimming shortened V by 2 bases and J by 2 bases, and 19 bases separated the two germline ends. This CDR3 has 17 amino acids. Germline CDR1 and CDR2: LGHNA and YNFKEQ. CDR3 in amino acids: CASSQTQGVAGTYEQYF. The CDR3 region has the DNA TGTGCCAGCAGCCAAACGCAGGGGGTAGCGGGGACCTACGAGCAGTACTTC.

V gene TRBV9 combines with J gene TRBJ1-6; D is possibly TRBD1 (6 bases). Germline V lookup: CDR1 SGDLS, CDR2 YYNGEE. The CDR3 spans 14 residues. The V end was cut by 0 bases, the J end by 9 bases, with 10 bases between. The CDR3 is CASSVGTVGSPLHF. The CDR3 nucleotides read TGTGCCAGCAGCGTAGGGACAGTCGGTTCACCCCTCCACTTT. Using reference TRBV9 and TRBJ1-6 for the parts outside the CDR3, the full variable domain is DSGVTQTPKHLITATGQRVTLRCSPRSGDLSVYWYQQSLDQGLQFLIQYYNGEERAKGNILERFSAQQFPDLHSELNLSSLELGDSALYFCASSVGTVGSPLHFGNGTRLTVT.

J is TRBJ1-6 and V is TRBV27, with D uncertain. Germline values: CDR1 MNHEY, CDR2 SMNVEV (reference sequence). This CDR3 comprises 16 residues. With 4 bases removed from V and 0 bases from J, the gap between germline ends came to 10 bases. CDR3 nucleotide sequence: TGTGCCAGCAGTTCGGACGGGAGCTCCTATAATTCACCCCTCCACTTT. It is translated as CASSSDGSSYNSPLHF.

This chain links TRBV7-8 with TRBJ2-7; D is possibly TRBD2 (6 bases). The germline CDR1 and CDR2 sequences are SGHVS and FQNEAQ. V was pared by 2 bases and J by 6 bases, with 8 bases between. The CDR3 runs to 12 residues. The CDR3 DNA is TGTGCCAGCAGCTTAATGGGAGGCGAGCAGTACTTC. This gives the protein CASSLMGGEQYF. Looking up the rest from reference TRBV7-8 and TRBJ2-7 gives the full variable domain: GAGVSQSPRYKVAKRGQDVALRCDPISGHVSLFWYQQALGQGPEFLTYFQNEAQLDKSGLPSDRFFAERPEGSVSTLKIQRTQQEDSAVYLCASSLMGGEQYFGPGTRLTVT.